The 32 T cell receptor beta chains below all came from one sample that was sequenced in a study of T cell responses to AZD1222 COVID-19 vaccine. Assay used: immunoSEQ multiplex PCR; TCRdb lists only in-frame clones, some missing. The sample has about 150,000 clones, approximately 90% seen once; the top ten hold about 2%. Sequenced here: peripheral blood, sampled on day 0 of AZD1222 vaccination. These receptors were taken from an adult in good health.

The chain couples TRBV15 to TRBJ1-5; D is ambiguous. The CDR3 totals 13 residues. With 3 bases removed from V and 0 bases from J, the gap between germline ends came to 3 bases. Looked up from germline, CDR1 is LNHNV and CDR2 is YYDKDF (reference sequence). The CDR3 here is CATSSYSNQPQHF. CDR3 in DNA: TGTGCCACCAGCAGTTATAGCAATCAGCCCCAGCATTTT.

The V call is TRBV28, the J call TRBJ1-4, with 10 bases aligning to TRBD1. CDR1 MDHEN and CDR2 SYDVKM come from the germline V gene. CDR3 length equals 14 residues. After removal of 3 bases from V and 7 bases from J, the junction contained 2 bases not matched to a gene. CDR3 sequence: CASSFRDRGEKLFF. CDR3 sequence (DNA): TGTGCCAGCAGTTTTAGGGACAGGGGTGAAAAACTGTTTTTT.

The chain links TRBV19 to TRBJ1-5; tentatively, D is TRBD1 (6 bases). The CDR3 loop spans 15 amino acids. Trimming pared 6 bases from V and 4 bases from J, leaving 16 bases between. CDR1 LNHDA and CDR2 SQIVND come from the germline V gene (reference sequence). The CDR3 DNA follows: TGTGCCAGTAGGGAGCAGGGGCTGGGGAATCAGCCCCAGCATTTT. Translated: CASREQGLGNQPQHF. Drawing the rest from reference TRBV19 and TRBJ1-5, the complete variable domain is DGGITQSPKYLFRKEGQNVTLSCEQNLNHDAMYWYRQDPGQGLRLIYYSQIVNDFQKGDIAEGYSVSREKKESFPLTVTSAQKNPTAFYLCASREQGLGNQPQHFGDGTRLSIL.

This chain connects TRBV28 to TRBJ1-2, with D hard to call. Germline values: CDR1 MDHEN, CDR2 SYDVKM. V lost 3 bases to trimming and J lost 2 bases, with 7 bases between them. CDR3 size: 13 residues. The CDR3 is CASSFTGNYGYTF. In DNA form, the CDR3 reads TGTGCCAGCAGTTTCACGGGGAACTATGGCTACACCTTC.

This clone was seen once. The chain recombines TRBV6-5 with TRBJ2-7; weak D call: TRBD1 (6 bases). The germline V gene has CDR1 MNHEY and CDR2 SVGAGI. V shed 0 bases and J shed 4 bases, with 16 bases lying between them. The CDR3 spans 16 residues. The CDR3 loop is CASSYSGTGYGYEQYF. CDR3 coding DNA: TGTGCCAGCAGTTACTCGGGCACAGGGTACGGGTACGAGCAGTACTTC.

The chain uses TRBV3-1 (or the pseudogene TRBV3-2) and TRBJ2-7; 7 positions match TRBD2. Per germline, CDR1 LGHDT and CDR2 YNNKEL (reference sequence). V lost 1 base and J lost 5; bases outside the gene matches: 17. This CDR3 has 18 amino acids. The CDR3 coding sequence is TGTGCCAGCAGCCAAGGGGGGGTAGTGGGAGGGCCTTGGGACGAGCAGTACTTC. Translating gives CASSQGGVVGGPWDEQYF.

CDR3 DNA: TGTGCCAGCCATCGGGGGAATGAAGGCCAGCCCCAGCATTTT. It encodes CASHRGNEGQPQHF. This sequence joins TRBV11-3 and TRBJ1-5; D may be TRBD1 (5 bases). The germline V gene has CDR1 SGHNT and CDR2 YENEEA. V was shortened by 8 bases and J by 7 bases, with 18 bases between the two germline ends. The CDR3 length is 14 residues.

A few counts support this clone. The chain carries TRBV5-1 and TRBJ1-2; D is perhaps TRBD1 (6 bases). V gave up 0 bases and J gave up 10 bases, with 16 bases separating them. The CDR3 runs to 14 residues. Germline values: CDR1 SGHRS, CDR2 YFSETQ. CDR3 loop: CASSLGFTGLVYTF. The DNA of the CDR3 is TGCGCCAGCAGCTTGGGCTTTACAGGGTTAGTCTACACCTTC.

This clone appeared once. The chain has TRBV5-1 and TRBJ1-5; D ambiguous. Germline lookup yields CDR1 SGHRS and CDR2 YFSETQ. The CDR3 totals 16 residues. Trimming took 4 bases from V and 0 from J, leaving 14 bases between them. CDR3 region: CASSVGGSSSNQPQHF. CDR3 nucleotide sequence: TGCGCCAGCAGCGTGGGAGGCTCCAGTAGCAATCAGCCCCAGCATTTT. Full variable domain (rest looked up from reference TRBV5-1 and TRBJ1-5): KAGVTQTPRYLIKTRGQQVTLSCSPISGHRSVSWYQQTPGQGLQFLFEYFSETQRNKGNFPGRFSGRQFSNSRSEMNVSTLELGDSALYLCASSVGGSSSNQPQHFGDGTRLSIL.

The chain is built from TRBV19 and TRBJ2-1; perhaps TRBD2 as D (5 bases). The CDR3 consists of 15 residues. V was trimmed by 4 bases and J by 6 bases, leaving 16 bases between them. CDR1 LNHDA and CDR2 SQIVND come from the germline V gene (reference sequence). Here the CDR3 reads CASSTPGEIINEQFF. The CDR3 DNA reads TGTGCCAGTAGTACCCCCGGGGAGATTATCAATGAGCAGTTCTTC.

This clone occurred once. The chain is built from TRBV4-3 and TRBJ2-2; TRBD2 matches at 12 bases. The CDR3 totals 17 residues. Losses at the gene ends were 1 base for V and 6 bases for J; bases not matched to a gene: 6. CDR1 LGHNA and CDR2 YSLEER come from the germline V gene. The CDR3 protein is CASSQALAGGSAGELFF. The CDR3 DNA reads TGCGCCAGCAGCCAAGCCCTAGCGGGGGGGTCGGCCGGGGAGCTGTTTTTT.

The chain uses TRBV19 and TRBJ1-5; 8 bases are shared with TRBD1. The junction had 12 bases not matched to a gene; V was cut back by 5 bases and J by 9 bases. This CDR3 region has 15 residues. Germline CDR1 LNHDA, CDR2 SQIVND (reference sequence). CDR3 in DNA: TGTGCCAGTAGTGGGGCAGGGGGCACCTTAGGGCCCCAGCATTTT. Its translation is CASSGAGGTLGPQHF.

This chain joins TRBV6-4 and TRBJ1-5; possible D gene TRBD1, 6 bases. The CDR3 extends over 14 amino acids. The V end lost 0 bases, the J end lost 9 bases, and 12 bases lay between the germline ends. Germline loops: CDR1 MRHNA, CDR2 SNTAGT. CDR3 in DNA: TGTGCCAGCAGTGACTCGAGGGGGGGTGGGCCCCAGCATTTT. Translated, it gives CASSDSRGGGPQHF.

The CDR3 sequence is CASRNTGGRNTQYF. The CDR3, as DNA: TGTGCCAGCAGGAACACCGGGGGTCGGAATACGCAGTATTTT. The chain carries TRBV4-2 and TRBJ2-3, with a possible D match to TRBD2 (6 bases). Germline lookup yields CDR1 LGHNA and CDR2 YNFKEQ. The CDR3 has 14 residues. Trimming shortened V by 6 bases and J by 7 bases, and 17 bases separated the two germline ends.

The rearrangement joins TRBV10-2 to TRBJ1-2; no clear D. This CDR3 has 12 amino acids. Trimming took off 4 bases at V and 4 bases at J, with 7 bases between the two ends. The germline CDR1 and CDR2 sequences are WSHSY and SAAADI. CDR3 nucleotide sequence: TGCGCCAGCAGTGGCCTACCCTATGGCTACACCTTC. Translation gives CASSGLPYGYTF.

The chain recombines TRBV3-1 (or the pseudogene TRBV3-2) with TRBJ1-5; D possibly corresponds to TRBD1 (5 bases). The germline V gene has CDR1 LGHDT and CDR2 YNNKEL (reference sequence). The CDR3 consists of 14 residues. Trimming left V 6 bases short and J 1 base short, with 10 bases between. The CDR3 reads CASSPGGSNQPQHF. The DNA for the CDR3 is TGTGCCAGCAGTCCCGGGGGAAGCAATCAGCCCCAGCATTTT.

The chain uses TRBV7-3 and TRBJ2-3; D perhaps matches TRBD1 (6 bases). The CDR3 runs 15 residues. Trimming pared 2 bases from V and 4 bases from J, leaving 13 bases between. Germline CDR1 and CDR2: SGHTA and FQGTGA. CDR3 nucleotide sequence: TGTGCCAGCAGCTTATCAGGGACAACCGCAGATACGCAGTATTTT. It is translated as CASSLSGTTADTQYF.

The J gene is TRBJ2-1, the V gene TRBV24-1, with TRBD1 matching 7 bases. This CDR3 region has 14 residues. Germline-derived CDR1 and CDR2 are KGHDR and SFDVKD. The ends lost 12 bases at V and 6 bases at J; junction bases unmatched: 13. CDR3 in DNA: TGTGCCGCCGGAACAGGGGATCTTCTCAATGAGCAGTTCTTC. Its translation: CAAGTGDLLNEQFF.

This clone was seen a single time. V is TRBV5-4 and J is TRBJ1-2, with TRBD1 as a possible D gene (5 bases). This CDR3 spans 15 amino acids. Germline CDR1 SGHNT, CDR2 YYREEE (reference sequence). Trimming removed 0 bases at V and 8 bases at J, with 17 bases between. CDR3 sequence (DNA): TGTGCCAGCAGCTTGGGGGGCGGTCCCGCCAACGGCTACACCTTC. Protein sequence: CASSLGGGPANGYTF.

This chain uses TRBV15 with TRBJ1-1; D unresolved. This CDR3 comprises 14 residues. Trimming pared 3 bases from V and 1 base from J, leaving 9 bases between. Germline values: CDR1 LNHNV, CDR2 YYDKDF (reference sequence). CDR3 region: CATSSPDRNTEAFF. CDR3 DNA: TGTGCCACCAGCAGTCCAGATAGGAACACTGAAGCTTTCTTT.

The chain is built from TRBV11-2 and TRBJ1-1; 10 bases line up with TRBD1. The J segment lost 3 bases and the V segment lost 4 bases, leaving 8 bases of the junction unmatched. The CDR3 is 16 residues long. Germline V gives CDR1 SGHAT, CDR2 FQNNGV. CDR3 protein: CASSWKLGQGYTEAFF. Written as DNA, the CDR3 is TGTGCCAGCAGCTGGAAACTGGGACAGGGGTACACTGAAGCTTTCTTT.

As DNA, the CDR3 is TGTGCCAGCAGTTCTAGCGGAAACATTCAGTACTTC. It specifies CASSSSGNIQYF. The chain uses TRBV2 and TRBJ2-4; 7 nucleotides agree with TRBD2. CDR1 SNHLY and CDR2 FYNNEI come from the germline V gene. J lost 6 bases, V lost 5 bases, and 1 base had no gene match. This CDR3 is 12 amino acids long.

The V call is TRBV13, the J call TRBJ2-5; the D is unclear. V was trimmed by 2 bases and J by 0 bases, leaving 7 bases between them. The CDR3 runs 14 residues. Germline CDR1 PRHDT, CDR2 FYEKMQ (reference sequence). The CDR3 is CASSLTDHQETQYF. The CDR3 nucleotides read TGTGCCAGCAGCTTAACAGACCACCAAGAGACCCAGTACTTC.

This chain connects TRBV5-1 to TRBJ1-3; D remains ambiguous. This CDR3 has 15 residues. Per the germline V gene, CDR1 is SGHRS and CDR2 is YFSETQ. Trimming removed 4 bases at V and 0 bases at J, with 11 bases between. The CDR3 loop is CASSPGPISGNTIYF. CDR3 nucleotide sequence: TGCGCCAGCAGCCCTGGCCCGATCTCTGGAAACACCATATATTTT. Filled out from reference TRBV5-1 and TRBJ1-3, the complete variable domain reads KAGVTQTPRYLIKTRGQQVTLSCSPISGHRSVSWYQQTPGQGLQFLFEYFSETQRNKGNFPGRFSGRQFSNSRSEMNVSTLELGDSALYLCASSPGPISGNTIYFGEGSWLTVV.

V gene TRBV7-3 combines with J gene TRBJ1-2; 10 nucleotides agree with TRBD1. The germline V gene has CDR1 SGHTA and CDR2 FQGTGA. The CDR3 is 16 amino acids. With V trimmed by 2 bases and J by 5 bases, 8 bases remained unmatched. The CDR3: CASSLRGRQGAYGYTF. The CDR3 region has the DNA TGTGCCAGCAGCTTACGGGGAAGACAGGGGGCATATGGCTACACCTTC.

The rearrangement uses TRBV12-3 or TRBV12-4 and TRBJ1-2; D is uncertain. The CDR3 runs to 12 residues. Deletions cut 3 bases from V and 8 bases from J, with 10 bases between. The CDR3 sequence: CASSLYPRGYTF. As DNA, the CDR3 is TGTGCCAGCAGTTTGTACCCCCGGGGCTACACCTTC.

V usage is TRBV5-1 and J usage is TRBJ2-2; the D is unclear. V shed 0 bases and J shed 6 bases, with 12 bases lying between them. The CDR3 covers 15 residues. From germline, CDR1 is SGHRS and CDR2 YFSETQ. CDR3 DNA sequence: TGCGCCAGCAGCTTGGAGTCTACTACCGCCGGGGAGCTGTTTTTT. Encoded protein: CASSLESTTAGELFF.

V is TRBV6-5 and J is TRBJ1-1; D is ambiguous. CDR1 MNHEY and CDR2 SVGAGI come from the germline V gene. Trimming stripped 4 bases from V and 4 bases from J, with 7 bases between. This CDR3 is built from 12 residues. For the CDR3, the DNA is TGTGCCAGCAGTTCCAGGACCACTGAAGCTTTCTTT. Residues: CASSSRTTEAFF.

This chain links TRBV7-5 with TRBJ1-4; whether TRBD1, the table's D call, matches the DNA was not checked. TRBV7-5 is marked as a pseudogene. This CDR3 has 14 amino acids. CDR3 DNA sequence: TGTGCCAGAAGCTTGACAGGGTGGATTGAAAAACTGTTTTTT. This gives the protein CARSLTGWIEKLFF.

The V and J genes are TRBV5-4 and TRBJ1-3, with TRBD1 as a possible D gene (5 bases). Germline CDR1 is SGHNT and CDR2 is YYREEE (reference sequence). Trimming took off 4 bases at V and 5 bases at J, with 7 bases between the two ends. The CDR3 covers 12 residues. The CDR3 is CASSPDRNTIYF. The CDR3 DNA reads TGTGCCAGCAGCCCGGACAGAAACACCATATATTTT.

The chain has TRBV10-3 and TRBJ1-2, with D possibly matching TRBD1 (6 bases). CDR1 ENHRY and CDR2 SYGVKD come from the germline V gene. V lost 4 bases to trimming and J lost 6 bases, with 18 bases between them. The CDR3 contains 15 residues. The CDR3 spells CAISGEEGDQDGYTF. CDR3 DNA sequence: TGTGCCATCAGTGGCGAAGAGGGGGATCAGGATGGCTACACCTTC.

This clone came up a few times. This chain uses TRBV10-2 with TRBJ2-7, with D unclear. Germline V gene sequence: CDR1 WSHSY, CDR2 SAAADI. Deletions cut 5 bases from V and 7 bases from J, with 9 bases between. The CDR3 has 11 amino acids. CDR3 in DNA: TGCGCCAGCAGTCTATCGCGGGAGCAGTACTTC. This codes for CASSLSREQYF.